Listed below are T cell receptor beta chains from one sample, sequenced in a study of blood T cell repertoires in COVID-19. Assay used: immunoSEQ multiplex PCR; TCRdb lists only in-frame clones, some missing. The sample has about 310,000 clones, roughly 84% seen once. The sample taken for sequencing was peripheral blood. These TCRs come from a man aged 45 to 65 with active or convalescent COVID-19. The CDR3 runs from the conserved cysteine through the conserved F or W. Fields, in order: CDR3 DNA, CDR3 protein, clone size, J gene, D gene, V gene. A D gene is named only where the DNA matches it firmly. Where a row states a size, it is once, few, many or the class of an expanded clone; other rows omit it.

CDR3nt: TGTGCCAGTAGTAACGCCAGGAAACCGTCACCCCTCCACTTT; CDR3aa: CASSNARKPSPLHF; abundance: NA; j_gene: TRBJ1-6; d_gene: NA; v_gene: TRBV19
CDR3nt: TGTGCCACCAGTGACCCAGGACAGGGGGAAACTCAGCCCCAGCATTTT; CDR3aa: CATSDPGQGETQPQHF; abundance: once; j_gene: TRBJ1-5; d_gene: TRBD1; v_gene: TRBV24-1
CDR3nt: TGTGCCAGCAGCCGCGTAGTAGGAGACTCTGGAAACACCATATATTTT; CDR3aa: CASSRVVGDSGNTIYF; abundance: few; j_gene: TRBJ1-3; d_gene: NA; v_gene: TRBV4-2
CDR3nt: TGCAGCGTTGGACAGGGGCACGGGGAGCTGTTTTTT; CDR3aa: CSVGQGHGELFF; abundance: NA; j_gene: TRBJ2-2; d_gene: TRBD1; v_gene: TRBV29-1
CDR3nt: TGTGCCAGTACACTCGAGGGGGCAGGAAACTATGGCTACACCTTC; CDR3aa: CASTLEGAGNYGYTF; abundance: NA; j_gene: TRBJ1-2; d_gene: TRBD1; v_gene: TRBV19
CDR3nt: TGTGCCTGCACTAGGGGGGGATATCAGTCTTTCTTT; CDR3aa: CACTRGGYQSFF; abundance: few; j_gene: TRBJ1-1; d_gene: NA; v_gene: TRBV30
CDR3nt: TGTGCCAGTAGTATCGATGGGGGGGCGGCCTCCTACAATGAGCAGTTCTTC; CDR3aa: CASSIDGGAASYNEQFF; abundance: NA; j_gene: TRBJ2-1; d_gene: NA; v_gene: TRBV19
CDR3nt: TGTGCCAGCAGTATGGGACAGGACCGCTACGAGCAGTACTTC; CDR3aa: CASSMGQDRYEQYF; abundance: NA; j_gene: TRBJ2-7; d_gene: TRBD1; v_gene: TRBV28
CDR3nt: TGTGCCAGCAGTACTCGAAGGGGGTTCTCTGGGGCCAACGTCCTGACTTTC; CDR3aa: CASSTRRGFSGANVLTF; abundance: NA; j_gene: TRBJ2-6; d_gene: NA; v_gene: TRBV2
CDR3nt: TGTGCCAGCAGCCAAGAAGGTGGGGGGGTTAATGAGCAGTTCTTC; CDR3aa: CASSQEGGGVNEQFF; abundance: NA; j_gene: TRBJ2-1; d_gene: TRBD2; v_gene: TRBV3-1/TRBV3-2
CDR3nt: TGTGCCAGCAGCGCCGCACCGGGACTAGGGGCTCAAGATACGCAGTATTTT; CDR3aa: CASSAAPGLGAQDTQYF; abundance: NA; j_gene: TRBJ2-3; d_gene: TRBD2; v_gene: TRBV5-5
CDR3nt: TGTGCCAGCAGTTACGGGGGCACGGGCGAGCAGTACTTC; CDR3aa: CASSYGGTGEQYF; abundance: NA; j_gene: TRBJ2-7; d_gene: NA; v_gene: TRBV6-2/TRBV6-3
CDR3nt: TGTGCCAGCAGCAAAGTCTCGGGACAGAGGAGTCAGCCCCAGCATTTT; CDR3aa: CASSKVSGQRSQPQHF; abundance: NA; j_gene: TRBJ1-5; d_gene: NA; v_gene: TRBV21-1
CDR3nt: TGTGCCAGCAGCGAACAGGGAACCGGGGAGCTGTTTTTT; CDR3aa: CASSEQGTGELFF; abundance: once; j_gene: TRBJ2-2; d_gene: NA; v_gene: TRBV6-2/TRBV6-3
CDR3nt: TGTGCCAGCAGTGAACTGAGCGGACAGGGAGGATATGGCTACACCTTC; CDR3aa: CASSELSGQGGYGYTF; abundance: NA; j_gene: TRBJ1-2; d_gene: TRBD1; v_gene: TRBV2
CDR3nt: TGTGCCAGCAGCCAAGATTATCAGGGTAACTATGGCTACACCTTC; CDR3aa: CASSQDYQGNYGYTF; abundance: NA; j_gene: TRBJ1-2; d_gene: NA; v_gene: TRBV3-1/TRBV3-2
CDR3nt: TGTGCCAGCAGCTTGACACAGAACCTCTATGGCTACACCTTC; CDR3aa: CASSLTQNLYGYTF; abundance: NA; j_gene: TRBJ1-2; d_gene: NA; v_gene: TRBV5-8
CDR3nt: TGTGCCATCAGTGAGTCCCGTACAGGGGTGGACTATGGCTACACCTTC; CDR3aa: CAISESRTGVDYGYTF; abundance: NA; j_gene: TRBJ1-2; d_gene: TRBD1; v_gene: TRBV10-3
CDR3nt: TGTGCCAGCAGCGTAGCTCCGGACGGACTAGGGGTCCTAGAGACCCAGTACTTC; CDR3aa: CASSVAPDGLGVLETQYF; abundance: NA; j_gene: TRBJ2-5; d_gene: TRBD2; v_gene: TRBV9
CDR3nt: TGTGCCAGTAGTGCAGGGACTAGCGGGATAGTAGCAGATACGCAGTATTTT; CDR3aa: CASSAGTSGIVADTQYF; abundance: once; j_gene: TRBJ2-3; d_gene: TRBD2; v_gene: TRBV19
CDR3nt: TGCGCCAGCAGCTTGGGCCCATCAGGGGGCCTTTCCAACACTGAAGCTTTCTTT; CDR3aa: CASSLGPSGGLSNTEAFF; abundance: NA; j_gene: TRBJ1-1; d_gene: TRBD1; v_gene: TRBV5-1
CDR3nt: TGTGCCAGCAGTTTATTTGACAGACCCCTGCGCTACACCTTC; CDR3aa: CASSLFDRPLRYTF; abundance: NA; j_gene: TRBJ1-2; d_gene: NA; v_gene: TRBV28
CDR3nt: TGTGCCAGCAGCCGACAGGGGGCCACGGCTGGGGCCAACGTCCTGACTTTC; CDR3aa: CASSRQGATAGANVLTF; abundance: NA; j_gene: TRBJ2-6; d_gene: TRBD1; v_gene: TRBV7-3
CDR3nt: TGTGCCAGCAGCTATCAGGGGACAGGAAATGGCTACACCTTC; CDR3aa: CASSYQGTGNGYTF; abundance: NA; j_gene: TRBJ1-2; d_gene: TRBD1; v_gene: TRBV7-2
CDR3nt: TGCGCCAGCAGCCAAGATGAGGGGGTAGGGAGCTCCAATGAGCAGTTCTTC; CDR3aa: CASSQDEGVGSSNEQFF; abundance: NA; j_gene: TRBJ2-1; d_gene: NA; v_gene: TRBV4-3